This TCR beta chain comes out of a study of shared clonotypes between healthy human individuals. The germline V and J ends were trimmed by 2 bases and 3 bases, with 11 bases remaining between them. Germline V gives CDR1 SGHNT, CDR2 YYREEE (reference sequence). This CDR3 is built from 14 residues. TCRdb's table, derived via immunoSEQ multiplex PCR, lists solely in-frame clones and lacks some. Here the sample spans nearly 750,000 clones, around 77% being singletons. The chain carries TRBV5-4 and TRBJ1-1; D is uncertain. The clonotype was recovered from a woman in her 30s in good health. The sample was memory CD4+ T cells sorted from blood. Subset here: CD45RA-negative fraction. The CDR3 DNA is TGTGCCAGCAGCTTCGGAGGATTCTACACTGAAGCTTTCTTT. Protein sequence: CASSFGGFYTEAFF. The whole variable domain, remainder taken from reference TRBV5-4 and TRBJ1-1, is ETGVTQSPTHLIKTRGQQVTLRCSSQSGHNTVSWYQQALGQGPQFIFQYYREEENGRGNFPPRFSGLQFPNYSSELNVNALELDDSALYLCASSFGGFYTEAFFGQGTRLTVV.